The 24 T cell receptor beta chains presented below share a single source sample, sequenced in a study of blood T cell repertoires in COVID-19. The protocol was immunoSEQ multiplex PCR, while the TCRdb copy is restricted to in-frame clones and leaves out a portion. The table records approximately 89,000 clones, around 96% of them present only once. Source material: peripheral blood. The origin of the receptors is a human donor with active COVID-19. The donor label of this sample is uncertain.

V and J are TRBV15 and TRBJ1-4, with D maybe TRBD1 (5 bases). The V and J ends lost 0 bases and 8 bases respectively, with 16 bases between them. Germline V gene sequence: CDR1 LNHNV, CDR2 YYDKDF (reference sequence). The CDR3 consists of 16 residues. The CDR3 region is CATSRDQGRVAEKLFF. DNA of the CDR3: TGTGCCACCAGCAGAGATCAGGGCAGGGTAGCAGAAAAACTGTTTTTT.

A single count supports this clone. The chain joins TRBV10-3 to TRBJ1-1; 8 nucleotides match TRBD1. V gave up 7 bases and J gave up 6 bases; unmatched junction bases: 13. Germline V CDR1 and CDR2: ENHRY, SYGVKD. This CDR3 region has 15 residues. The CDR3 sequence is CAITAGAGGIAEAFF. The CDR3 nucleotides are TGTGCCATCACCGCTGGCGCAGGGGGCATCGCTGAAGCTTTCTTT.

This chain uses TRBV29-1 with TRBJ1-1; the D is unclear. This CDR3 comprises 10 residues. In germline, CDR1 is SQVTM, CDR2 ANQGSEA. Trimming removed 6 bases from V and 3 bases from J, with 5 bases in between. The DNA for the CDR3 is TGCAGCGTGTACTACACTGAAGCTTTCTTT. Protein sequence: CSVYYTEAFF.

In this sample, this clone turned up once. The V call is TRBV7-2, the J call TRBJ2-3; possibly TRBD2 for D (5 bases). The ends were cut back, 2 bases at V and 0 bases at J, with 12 bases in the middle. Germline values: CDR1 SGHTA, CDR2 FQGNSA. The CDR3 sequence is 16 residues long. DNA of the CDR3: TGTGCCAGCAGCTTAACTCCGGGATCTAGCACAGATACGCAGTATTTT. Translation gives CASSLTPGSSTDTQYF.

V usage is TRBV3-1 (or the pseudogene TRBV3-2) and J usage is TRBJ2-7, with 7 bases fitting TRBD2. The length of the CDR3 is 14 residues. J lost 2 bases, V lost 4 bases, and 5 bases had no gene match. From germline, CDR1 is LGHDT and CDR2 YNNKEL (reference sequence). In DNA form, the CDR3 reads TGTGCCAGCAGCCTCGGGACTACAACCTACGAGCAGTACTTC. It is translated as CASSLGTTTYEQYF.

The J gene is TRBJ2-7, the V gene TRBV11-3; the D gene is possibly TRBD1 (6 bases). Between the trimmed V and J ends, which lost 5 bases and 0 bases, there was a span of 20 bases. The germline V gene has CDR1 SGHNT and CDR2 YENEEA. CDR3 size: 17 residues. The CDR3: CASSPPQGHLNSYEQYF. For the CDR3, the DNA is TGTGCCAGCAGCCCGCCACAGGGACACCTGAACTCCTACGAGCAGTACTTC.

The chain has TRBV3-1 (or the pseudogene TRBV3-2) and TRBJ1-5, with TRBD1 matching 7 bases. J gave up 6 bases and V 3 bases, and 5 bases lay outside the gene matches. This CDR3 region has 14 residues. Germline V gene lookup returns CDR1 LGHDT and CDR2 YNNKEL (reference sequence). CDR3 sequence: CASSQQGGSQPQHF. The CDR3 coding sequence is TGTGCCAGCAGCCAGCAGGGGGGTTCTCAGCCCCAGCATTTT.

The chain carries TRBV4-1 and TRBJ2-2; TRBD1 matches 8 bases. This CDR3 spans 14 amino acids. CDR1 and CDR2 from the germline V gene are MGHRA and YSYEKL. V gave up 5 bases and J gave up 5 bases; unmatched junction bases: 4. The CDR3 bases are TGCGCCAGCAGCGGGTGGACAGGGACCGGGGAGCTGTTTTTT. As protein: CASSGWTGTGELFF.

This sequence joins TRBV4-3 and TRBJ1-3; the D is unclear. Per the germline V gene, CDR1 is LGHNA and CDR2 is YSLEER. The CDR3 extends over 14 amino acids. Trimming pared 0 bases from V and 11 bases from J, leaving 14 bases between. CDR3 amino acids: CASSQDRSPDPIYF. The CDR3 nucleotides read TGCGCCAGCAGCCAAGACAGATCCCCTGATCCCATATATTTT.

This chain uses TRBV20-1 with TRBJ2-1; no clear D. V lost 3 bases to trimming and J lost 7 bases, with 10 bases between them. CDR3 length: 12 residues. CDR1 DFQATT and CDR2 SNEGSKA come from the germline V gene (reference sequence). The CDR3 nucleotides read TGCAGTGCTAGTTCGGTACAGAATGAGCAGTTCTTC. The encoded protein is CSASSVQNEQFF.

This clone was detected only a few times. V and J are TRBV4-1 and TRBJ1-3; 7 nucleotides line up with TRBD1. The CDR3 has 16 amino acids. The ends lost 6 bases at V and 3 bases at J; junction bases unmatched: 11. Germline V lookup: CDR1 MGHRA, CDR2 YSYEKL. Here the CDR3 reads CASSRETGTVGNTIYF. DNA of the CDR3: TGCGCCAGCAGTCGCGAAACAGGGACAGTTGGAAACACCATATATTTT.

V is TRBV25-1 and J is TRBJ2-7, with 8 nucleotides matching TRBD2. Germline CDR1 and CDR2: MGHDK and SYGVNS. This CDR3 has 14 residues. V was clipped by 5 bases and J by 1 base; unmatched bases: 4. The CDR3 region is CASSLGGRSYEQYF. The CDR3 DNA follows: TGTGCCAGCAGTTTGGGCGGGAGGTCCTACGAGCAGTACTTC.

The V gene is TRBV29-1, the J gene TRBJ2-3, with TRBD2 matching over 7 bases. This CDR3 region has 13 residues. The junction had 0 bases not matched to a gene; V was cut back by 3 bases and J by 0 bases. CDR1 SQVTM and CDR2 ANQGSEA come from the germline V gene. CDR3 residues: CSVEGGSTDTQYF. The CDR3 region has the DNA TGCAGCGTTGAGGGGGGGAGCACAGATACGCAGTATTTT.

This sequence joins TRBV19 and TRBJ2-3, with 13 bases identical to TRBD2. CDR1 is LNHDA and CDR2 is SQIVND in the germline V gene (reference sequence). J lost 3 bases, V lost 4 bases, and 4 bases had no gene match. This CDR3 has 16 residues. The CDR3 region is CASSTGLAGATDTQYF. In DNA, the CDR3 is TGTGCCAGTAGTACCGGACTAGCGGGAGCGACAGATACGCAGTATTTT.

This chain joins TRBV29-1 and TRBJ2-1; 9 bases map to TRBD1. Germline V gene data show CDR1 as SQVTM and CDR2 as ANQGSEA. The CDR3 runs 13 residues. V lost 4 bases, J lost 8 bases, and 6 bases stayed unmatched. The CDR3 here is CSVGGTGWDEQFF. CDR3 nucleotides: TGCAGCGTTGGGGGGACAGGGTGGGATGAGCAGTTCTTC.

V gene TRBV7-9 combines with J gene TRBJ2-7, with D perhaps matching TRBD1 (6 bases). V shed 5 bases and J shed 8 bases, with 19 bases lying between them. The germline V gene has CDR1 SEHNR and CDR2 FQNEAQ (reference sequence). The CDR3 spans 14 residues. The CDR3 sequence is CASSPIPDRKQQYF. The CDR3 DNA is TGTGCCAGCAGCCCCATCCCGGACAGAAAACAGCAGTACTTC.

The chain couples TRBV5-1 to TRBJ1-3; D uncertain. Between the trimmed V and J ends, which lost 3 bases and 0 bases, there was a span of 10 bases. Per germline, CDR1 SGHRS and CDR2 YFSETQ. The CDR3 length is 15 residues. Here the CDR3 DNA reads TGCGCCAGCAGCTGGAGTGAGGACTCTGGAAACACCATATATTTT. Amino acids: CASSWSEDSGNTIYF. Full variable domain (outside the CDR3, taken from reference TRBV5-1 and TRBJ1-3): KAGVTQTPRYLIKTRGQQVTLSCSPISGHRSVSWYQQTPGQGLQFLFEYFSETQRNKGNFPGRFSGRQFSNSRSEMNVSTLELGDSALYLCASSWSEDSGNTIYFGEGSWLTVV.

The chain has TRBV11-1 and TRBJ2-5; no clear D gene. V was trimmed by 2 bases and J by 6 bases, leaving 13 bases between them. This CDR3 comprises 14 residues. Germline loops: CDR1 SGHAT, CDR2 FQDESV (reference sequence). CDR3 sequence (DNA): TGTGCCAGCAGCTTAAGTACTCCGAGTCAGACCCAGTACTTC. Amino acids: CASSLSTPSQTQYF.

The genes are TRBV27 and TRBJ1-3; 7 bases are a match to TRBD1. Germline trimming cut 5 bases from V and 0 bases from J; bases unmatched to any gene: 4. The CDR3 is 15 residues long. In germline, CDR1 is MNHEY, CDR2 SMNVEV (reference sequence). The CDR3 region is CASSTGQDSGNTIYF. The CDR3 nucleotides are TGTGCCAGCAGTACCGGACAGGACTCTGGAAACACCATATATTTT.

V usage is TRBV6-6 and J usage is TRBJ2-1; a possible D gene is TRBD2 (5 bases). The germline V and J ends were trimmed by 6 bases and 6 bases, with 9 bases remaining between them. CDR1 is MNHNY, CDR2 SVGAGI, per germline (reference sequence). The CDR3 spans 12 residues. The DNA of the CDR3 is TGTGCCAGCAGCTGGACTGGCAATGAGCAGTTCTTC. Translation: CASSWTGNEQFF.

This chain connects TRBV6-5 to TRBJ2-1; possibly TRBD1 for D (6 bases). V lost 2 bases and J lost 5, with 13 bases in between. Per germline, CDR1 MNHEY and CDR2 SVGAGI. This CDR3 is built from 15 residues. In DNA form, the CDR3 reads TGTGCCAGCAGTTACACAGGGTCAACTCACAATGAGCAGTTCTTC. It encodes CASSYTGSTHNEQFF.

V usage is TRBV5-4 and J usage is TRBJ1-1, with TRBD1 matching 9 bases. J was trimmed by 3 bases and V by 6 bases; bases with no gene match: 9. The CDR3 totals 15 residues. From germline, CDR1 is SGHNT and CDR2 YYREEE (reference sequence). The CDR3 is CASTTGWDRDTEAFF. The CDR3 DNA reads TGTGCCAGCACCACTGGGTGGGACAGGGACACTGAAGCTTTCTTT. Drawing the rest from reference TRBV5-4 and TRBJ1-1, the complete variable domain is ETGVTQSPTHLIKTRGQQVTLRCSSQSGHNTVSWYQQALGQGPQFIFQYYREEENGRGNFPPRFSGLQFPNYSSELNVNALELDDSALYLCASTTGWDRDTEAFFGQGTRLTVV.

The chain carries TRBV5-5 and TRBJ2-1, with 10 bases fitting TRBD2. Germline V gene data show CDR1 as SGHKS and CDR2 as YYEKEE (reference sequence). V shed 1 base, J shed 1 base, and the junction held 5 bases outside the gene matches. The CDR3 has 17 residues. In nucleotides, the CDR3 is TGTGCCAGCAGCTTGTTGAGCGGGAGGGGGTCCTACAATGAGCAGTTCTTC. This encodes CASSLLSGRGSYNEQFF.

This clone has just one count. The chain joins TRBV9 to TRBJ1-1, with 7 bases lining up with TRBD1. V trimming: 0 bases; J trimming: 4 bases; junction bases outside the gene matches: 3. The germline V gene encodes CDR1 SGDLS and CDR2 YYNGEE. This CDR3 region has 14 residues. The CDR3 region is CASSVAGGGTEAFF. The CDR3 DNA follows: TGTGCCAGCAGCGTAGCAGGGGGAGGCACTGAAGCTTTCTTT.